This record covers a single TCR beta chain. Its antigen is unknown. This CDR3 is 15 amino acids long. The V and J ends lost 7 bases and 1 base, in that order; junction bases with no gene match: 11. Germline-derived CDR1 and CDR2 are SGHRS and YFSETQ. The data derive from a study of T cells in tumors after PD-1 blockade. Study as a whole: Each patient got pembrolizumab 200 mg every 3 weeks or cemiplimab 350 mg every 2 weeks. Daily vismodegib 150 mg continued in a subset of anti-PD-1-treated patients.

The data were produced by immunoSEQ multiplex PCR, yet TCRdb's version contains in-frame clones alone and is incomplete. Altogether around 21,000 clones are present, 81% being singletons, with the ten largest covering 20% to 30%. Whole-study results and caveats: Blood contained about two fifths of the tumor's TCR clonotypes.

The sequence came from a human donor with advanced basal cell or squamous cell carcinoma (not recorded which). Material: PBMCs, obtained after anti-PD-1 therapy. This chain links TRBV5-1 with TRBJ2-7; TRBD1 matches 7 bases. CDR3 region: CASGQGQVASYEQYF. The CDR3, as DNA: TGCGCCAGCGGACAAGGACAGGTTGCATCCTACGAGCAGTACTTC.